This TCR beta chain was captured by sequencing in a study of spatial heterogeneity in lung cancer (dated by TCRdb to between 2018 and 2021). In terms of the full investigation: More beta-chain than alpha-chain transcripts were consistently detected, likely reflecting higher beta-chain transcript abundance. Nonsynonymous mutation counts, determined by whole-exome sequencing of tumor tissue, were related to features of the TCR repertoire. Both alpha and beta chains were TCR-sequenced in 210 or so tumor regions, roughly 70 matched nontumor lung samples and roughly 54 PBMC samples obtained at surgery. In the raw uncorrected reads, each unique combination of TCR and UMI appeared more than ten times on average. In non-small cell lung cancer, the study made a quantitative comparison of TCR alpha and beta repertoires among multiple tumor regions, matched nontumor lung and blood. In tumor regions, TCR transcript counts showed a strong correlation with a T cell transcriptional module score from matched bulk RNA-seq.

This clonotype was counted only a few times. The antigen it binds to is not known. Qualities for individual bases were not recorded, and no much larger clone is one base off. Study-wide conclusions, independent of this receptor: Additional single-cell paired TCR alpha and beta sequencing was considered necessary to confirm, at a functional level, the hypothesis that regional TCRs recognize regional mutations. TCR-seq coverage of tumor T cells was estimated at only 7% to 8.5% for alpha chains and 13% for beta chains. The count of ubiquitous expanded TCRs correlated with the count of ubiquitous nonsynonymous mutations, and the count of regional expanded TCRs correlated with the count of regional nonsynonymous mutations. The number of expanded intratumoral alpha and beta TCRs correlated with the tumor nonsynonymous mutation count.

The library was made by 5' RACE. The reads were generated on a NextSeq 500. In the TCR library protocol, a unique molecular identifier was attached to each TCR cDNA molecule so that PCR and sequencing errors could be corrected. The original pipeline was this. Decombinator tools were used for TCR identification, UMI-based error correction and CDR3 extraction. Expanded TCRs were defined as those above a frequency of 2 per 1,000, corresponding to the top 1% of the tumor frequency distribution. Expanded tumor TCRs were classed as regional if statistically deemed absent (corrected P<0.05) from at least one tumor region, otherwise ubiquitous. Rényi diversity was computed with the R vegan package after subsampling each repertoire 100 times to 5,000 TCRs. CDR3 similarity networks were constructed using string-kernel similarity of amino acid triplets, with links drawn between CDR3s whose pairwise similarity was above 0.82. The raw public reads went through TCRdb reprocessing: fastp at Q25, MiXCR clone calling, in-frame beta chains kept. Each record represents a unique CDR3 protein, reported with the most common genes and DNA among its rows. TCRdb assigned the V and J calls; the authors' analysis was not used. The sample yields some 3,200 distinct CDR3 sequences; roughly 18% were counted once. The top ten clones comprise around 15% of the sample.

Interpreted using the paper, the time point label stands for: sample taken at primary tumor resection. The donors were 60 to 80 patients from the lung TRACERx cohort who had early-stage, untreated non-small cell lung cancer. Whole RNA extracted from tumor and nontumor lung tissue, or from cryopreserved PBMC samples, was used for TCR sequencing without cell sorting. A patient was chosen for TCR sequencing only when enough RNA was available from at least two tumor regions. Before selection, tumor and adjacent nontumor lung specimens were reviewed by a lung pathologist. The V end loses 1 base and the J end loses 3 bases, and a stretch of 1 base separates them. Reading the germline V gene gives CDR1 MNHEY and CDR2 SVGAGI. Its CDR3 holds 13 amino acids, cysteine through phenylalanine. The read is trimmed to its CDR3 DNA, 39 bases read in frame from base 1.

The receptor was isolated from a male donor with early-stage non-small cell lung cancer. The rearrangement combines TRBV6-5 with TRBJ2-6; the D gene assignment is ambiguous. The sample consisted of lung tumor tissue, taken at surgery. The sequenced DNA is TGTGCCAGCAGTTACTATGGGGCCAACGTCCTGACTTTC. The resulting protein is CASSYYGANVLTF.